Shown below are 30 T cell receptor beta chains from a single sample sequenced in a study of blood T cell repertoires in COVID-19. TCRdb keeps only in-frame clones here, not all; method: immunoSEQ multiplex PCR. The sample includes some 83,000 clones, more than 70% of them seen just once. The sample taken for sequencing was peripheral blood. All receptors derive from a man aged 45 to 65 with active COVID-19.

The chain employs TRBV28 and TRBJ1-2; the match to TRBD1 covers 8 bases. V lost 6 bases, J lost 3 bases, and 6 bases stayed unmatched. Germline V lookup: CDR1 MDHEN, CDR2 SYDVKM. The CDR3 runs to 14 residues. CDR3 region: CASRTQGADYGYTF. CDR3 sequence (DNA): TGTGCCAGCAGGACGCAGGGGGCGGACTATGGCTACACCTTC.

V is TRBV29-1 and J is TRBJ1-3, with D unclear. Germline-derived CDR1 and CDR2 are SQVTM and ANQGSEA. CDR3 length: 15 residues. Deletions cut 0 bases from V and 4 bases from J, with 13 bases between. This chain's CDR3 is CSVEDRSGLGNTIYF. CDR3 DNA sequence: TGCAGCGTTGAAGATCGGTCTGGGCTCGGAAACACCATATATTTT. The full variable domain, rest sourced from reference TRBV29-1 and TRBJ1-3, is SAVISQKPSRDICQRGTSLTIQCQVDSQVTMMFWYRQQPGQSLTLIATANQGSEATYESGFVIDKFPISRPNLTFSTLTVSNMSPEDSSIYLCSVEDRSGLGNTIYFGEGSWLTVV.

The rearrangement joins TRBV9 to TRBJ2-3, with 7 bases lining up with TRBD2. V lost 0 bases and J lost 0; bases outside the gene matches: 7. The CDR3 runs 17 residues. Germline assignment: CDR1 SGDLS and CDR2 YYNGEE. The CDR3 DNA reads TGTGCCAGCAGCGTAGTATCGGGGGGTGCTAGCACAGATACGCAGTATTTT. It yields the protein CASSVVSGGASTDTQYF.

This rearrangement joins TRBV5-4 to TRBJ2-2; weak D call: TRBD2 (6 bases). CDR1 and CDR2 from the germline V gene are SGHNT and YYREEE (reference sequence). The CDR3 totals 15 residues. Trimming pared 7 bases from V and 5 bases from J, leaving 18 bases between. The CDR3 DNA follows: TGTGCCAGCTACCACGGGGGACGACGGACCGGGGAGCTGTTTTTT. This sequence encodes CASYHGGRRTGELFF. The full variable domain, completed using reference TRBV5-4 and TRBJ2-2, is ETGVTQSPTHLIKTRGQQVTLRCSSQSGHNTVSWYQQALGQGPQFIFQYYREEENGRGNFPPRFSGLQFPNYSSELNVNALELDDSALYLCASYHGGRRTGELFFGEGSRLTVL.

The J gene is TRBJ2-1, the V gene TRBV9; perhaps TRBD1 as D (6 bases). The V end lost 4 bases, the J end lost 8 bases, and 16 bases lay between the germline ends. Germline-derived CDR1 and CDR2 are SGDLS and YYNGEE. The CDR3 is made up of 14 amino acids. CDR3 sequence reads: CASSPTGTTYEQFF. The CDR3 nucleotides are TGTGCCAGCAGCCCGACCGGGACAACCTATGAGCAGTTCTTC.

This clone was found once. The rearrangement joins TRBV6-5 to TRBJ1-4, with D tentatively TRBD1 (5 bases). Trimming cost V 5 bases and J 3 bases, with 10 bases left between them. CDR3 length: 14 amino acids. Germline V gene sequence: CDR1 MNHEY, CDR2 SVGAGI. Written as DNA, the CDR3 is TGTGCCAGCAGTCGACAGAGATCTAATGAAAAACTGTTTTTT. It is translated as CASSRQRSNEKLFF.

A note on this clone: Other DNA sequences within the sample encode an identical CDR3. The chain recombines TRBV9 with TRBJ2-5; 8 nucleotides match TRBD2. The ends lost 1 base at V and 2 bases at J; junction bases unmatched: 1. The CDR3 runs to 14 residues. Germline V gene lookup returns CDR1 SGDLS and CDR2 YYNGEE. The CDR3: CASSVTSGQETQYF. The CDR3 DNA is TGTGCCAGCAGCGTAACTAGCGGACAAGAGACCCAGTACTTC.

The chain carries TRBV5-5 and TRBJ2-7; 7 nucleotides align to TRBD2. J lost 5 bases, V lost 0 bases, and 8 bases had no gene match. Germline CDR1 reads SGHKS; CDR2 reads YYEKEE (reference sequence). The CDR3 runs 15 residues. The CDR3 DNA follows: TGTGCCAGCAGCTTGGTGTGGGAGGGCCGCAACGAGCAGTACTTC. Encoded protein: CASSLVWEGRNEQYF.

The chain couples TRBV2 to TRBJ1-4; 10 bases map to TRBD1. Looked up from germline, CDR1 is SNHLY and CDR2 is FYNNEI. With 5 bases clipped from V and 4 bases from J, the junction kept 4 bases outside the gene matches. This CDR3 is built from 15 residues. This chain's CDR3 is CASSRDRGNNEKLFF. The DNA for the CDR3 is TGTGCCAGCAGTCGGGACAGGGGCAATAATGAAAAACTGTTTTTT.

CDR3 coding DNA: TGTGCCAGCAGCTTAGCGCATCGGGATCAGCCCCAGCATTTT. It codes for CASSLAHRDQPQHF. This chain uses TRBV7-2 with TRBJ1-5; D gene uncertain. The CDR3 is 14 amino acids. V was clipped by 0 bases and J by 5 bases, with 8 bases between them. CDR1 is SGHTA and CDR2 is FQGNSA in the germline V gene. Filled out from reference TRBV7-2 and TRBJ1-5, the complete variable domain reads GAGVSQSPSNKVTEKGKDVELRCDPISGHTALYWYRQSLGQGLEFLIYFQGNSAPDKSGLPSDRFSAERTGGSVSTLTIQRTQQEDSAVYLCASSLAHRDQPQHFGDGTRLSIL.

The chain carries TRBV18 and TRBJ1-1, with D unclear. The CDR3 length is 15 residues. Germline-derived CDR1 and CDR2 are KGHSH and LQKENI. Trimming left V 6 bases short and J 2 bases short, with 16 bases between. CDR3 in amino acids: CASSTRNTANTEAFF. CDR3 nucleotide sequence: TGTGCCAGCTCGACGCGTAATACAGCAAACACTGAAGCTTTCTTT.

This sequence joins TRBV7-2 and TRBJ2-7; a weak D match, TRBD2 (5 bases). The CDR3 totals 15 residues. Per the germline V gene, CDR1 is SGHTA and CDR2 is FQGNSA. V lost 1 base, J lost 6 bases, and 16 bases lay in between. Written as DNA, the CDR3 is TGTGCCAGCAGCTTAGGAGGGCAGACGAGCTCCGAGCAGTACTTC. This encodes CASSLGGQTSSEQYF.

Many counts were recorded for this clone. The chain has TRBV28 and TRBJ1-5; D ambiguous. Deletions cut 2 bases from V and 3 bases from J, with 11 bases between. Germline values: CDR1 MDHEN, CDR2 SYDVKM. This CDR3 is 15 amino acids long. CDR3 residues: CASSLQYSTNQPQHF. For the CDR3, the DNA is TGTGCCAGCAGTTTACAGTATTCCACCAATCAGCCCCAGCATTTT. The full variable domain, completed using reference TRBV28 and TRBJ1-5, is DVKVTQSSRYLVKRTGEKVFLECVQDMDHENMFWYRQDPGLGLRLIYFSYDVKMKEKGDIPEGYSVSREKKERFSLILESASTNQTSMYLCASSLQYSTNQPQHFGDGTRLSIL.

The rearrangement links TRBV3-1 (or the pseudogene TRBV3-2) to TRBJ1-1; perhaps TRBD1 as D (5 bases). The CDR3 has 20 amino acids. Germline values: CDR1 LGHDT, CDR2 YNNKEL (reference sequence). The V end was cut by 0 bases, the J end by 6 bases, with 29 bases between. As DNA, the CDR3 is TGTGCCAGCAGCCAAGAGTCGACTTGGTCGGGCCGGGGGAGGTGGGCTGAAGCTTTCTTT. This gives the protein CASSQESTWSGRGRWAEAFF.

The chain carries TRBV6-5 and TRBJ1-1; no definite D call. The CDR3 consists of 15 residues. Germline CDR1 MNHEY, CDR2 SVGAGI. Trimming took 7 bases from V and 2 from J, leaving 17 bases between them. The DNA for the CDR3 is TGTGCCAGCAACGCTAACGGGTTAGACAACACTGAAGCTTTCTTT. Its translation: CASNANGLDNTEAFF.

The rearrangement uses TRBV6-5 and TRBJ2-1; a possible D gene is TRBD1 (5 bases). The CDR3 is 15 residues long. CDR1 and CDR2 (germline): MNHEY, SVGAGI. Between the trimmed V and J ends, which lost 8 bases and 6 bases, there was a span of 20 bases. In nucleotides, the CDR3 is TGTGCCAGCTACAAGCGCCAGGGAAGCTTCAATGAGCAGTTCTTC. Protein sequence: CASYKRQGSFNEQFF.

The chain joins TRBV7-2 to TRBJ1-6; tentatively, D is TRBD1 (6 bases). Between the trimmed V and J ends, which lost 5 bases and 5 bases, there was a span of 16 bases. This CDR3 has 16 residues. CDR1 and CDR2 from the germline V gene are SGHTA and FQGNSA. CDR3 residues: CASSLVRGRDNSPLHF. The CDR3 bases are TGTGCCAGCAGCCTCGTGAGGGGGAGGGATAATTCACCCCTCCACTTT.

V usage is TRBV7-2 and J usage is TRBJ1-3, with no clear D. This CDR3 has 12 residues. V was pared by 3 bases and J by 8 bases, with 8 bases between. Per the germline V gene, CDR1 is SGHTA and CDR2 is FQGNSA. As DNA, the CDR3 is TGTGCCAGCAGCTTCGGGTCAGACACCATATATTTT. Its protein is CASSFGSDTIYF.

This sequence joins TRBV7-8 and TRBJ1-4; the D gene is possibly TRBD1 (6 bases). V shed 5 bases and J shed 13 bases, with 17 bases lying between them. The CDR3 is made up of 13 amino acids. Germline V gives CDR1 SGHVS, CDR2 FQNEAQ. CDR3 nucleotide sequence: TGTGCCAGCAGCCTAGGACAGATGAAAGGACTGTTTTTT. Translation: CASSLGQMKGLFF.

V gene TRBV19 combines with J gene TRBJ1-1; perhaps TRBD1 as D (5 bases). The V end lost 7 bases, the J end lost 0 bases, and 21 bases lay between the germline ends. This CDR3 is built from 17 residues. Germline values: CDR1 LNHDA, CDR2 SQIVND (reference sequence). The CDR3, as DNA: TGTGCCAGTAATAACGTTGGGATCGGGGGGATGAACACTGAAGCTTTCTTT. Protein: CASNNVGIGGMNTEAFF. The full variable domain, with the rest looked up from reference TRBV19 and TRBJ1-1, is DGGITQSPKYLFRKEGQNVTLSCEQNLNHDAMYWYRQDPGQGLRLIYYSQIVNDFQKGDIAEGYSVSREKKESFPLTVTSAQKNPTAFYLCASNNVGIGGMNTEAFFGQGTRLTVV.

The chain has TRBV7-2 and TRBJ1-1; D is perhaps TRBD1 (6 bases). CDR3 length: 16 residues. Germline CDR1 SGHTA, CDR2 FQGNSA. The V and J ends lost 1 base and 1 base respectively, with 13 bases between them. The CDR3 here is CASSLGKGGGNTEAFF. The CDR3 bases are TGTGCCAGCAGCTTAGGGAAGGGAGGGGGGAACACTGAAGCTTTCTTT.

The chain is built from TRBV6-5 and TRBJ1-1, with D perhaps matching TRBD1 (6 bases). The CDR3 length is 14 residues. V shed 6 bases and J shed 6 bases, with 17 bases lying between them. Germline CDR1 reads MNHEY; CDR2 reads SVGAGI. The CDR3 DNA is TGTGCCAGCAGCTTTACAGGGCAGGCGGCTGAAGCTTTCTTT. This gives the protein CASSFTGQAAEAFF.

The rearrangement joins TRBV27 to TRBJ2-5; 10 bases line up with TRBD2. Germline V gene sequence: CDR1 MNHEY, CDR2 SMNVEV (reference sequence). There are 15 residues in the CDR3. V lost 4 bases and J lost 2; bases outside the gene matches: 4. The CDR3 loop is CASSSLAGPQETQYF. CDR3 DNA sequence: TGTGCCAGCAGTTCACTAGCGGGGCCACAAGAGACCCAGTACTTC.

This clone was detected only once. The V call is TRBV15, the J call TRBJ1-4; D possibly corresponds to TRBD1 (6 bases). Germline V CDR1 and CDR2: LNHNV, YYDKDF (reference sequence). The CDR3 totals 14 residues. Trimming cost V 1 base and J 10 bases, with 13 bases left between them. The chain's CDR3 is CATSRAAGGPKLFF. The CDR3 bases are TGTGCCACCAGCAGAGCCGCGGGGGGCCCAAAACTGTTTTTT.

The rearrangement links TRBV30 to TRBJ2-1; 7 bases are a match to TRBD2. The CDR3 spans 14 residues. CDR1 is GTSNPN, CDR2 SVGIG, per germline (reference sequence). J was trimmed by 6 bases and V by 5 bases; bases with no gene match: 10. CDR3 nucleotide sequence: TGTGCCTGGTTAAGGCGGGGGAGAGGCAATGAGCAGTTCTTC. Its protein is CAWLRRGRGNEQFF.

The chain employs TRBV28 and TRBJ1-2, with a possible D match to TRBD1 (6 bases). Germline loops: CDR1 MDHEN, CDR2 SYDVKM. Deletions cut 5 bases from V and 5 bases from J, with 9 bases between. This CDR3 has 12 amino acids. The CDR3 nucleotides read TGTGCCAGCAGTCAAGGGGGTTATGGCTACACCTTC. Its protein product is CASSQGGYGYTF.

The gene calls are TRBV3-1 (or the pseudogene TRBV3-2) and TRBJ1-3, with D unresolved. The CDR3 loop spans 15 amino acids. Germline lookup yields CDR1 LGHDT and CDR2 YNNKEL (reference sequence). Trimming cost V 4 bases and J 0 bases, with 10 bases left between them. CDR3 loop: CASSPWTDSGNTIYF. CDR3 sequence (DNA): TGTGCCAGCAGCCCCTGGACTGACTCTGGAAACACCATATATTTT.

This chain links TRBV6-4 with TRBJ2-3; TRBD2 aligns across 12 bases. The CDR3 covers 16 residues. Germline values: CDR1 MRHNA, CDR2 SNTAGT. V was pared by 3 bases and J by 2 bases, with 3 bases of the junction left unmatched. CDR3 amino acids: CASSDSSGGDTDTQYF. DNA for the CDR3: TGTGCCAGCAGTGATTCTAGCGGGGGGGACACAGATACGCAGTATTTT.

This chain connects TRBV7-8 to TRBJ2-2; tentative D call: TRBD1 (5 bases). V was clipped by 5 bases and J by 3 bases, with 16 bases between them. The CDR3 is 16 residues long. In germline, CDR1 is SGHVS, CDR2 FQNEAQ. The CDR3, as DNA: TGTGCCAGCAGCGCTCGAGTTGGGGCGGACACCGGGGAGCTGTTTTTT. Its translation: CASSARVGADTGELFF. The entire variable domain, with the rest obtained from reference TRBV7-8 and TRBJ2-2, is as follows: GAGVSQSPRYKVAKRGQDVALRCDPISGHVSLFWYQQALGQGPEFLTYFQNEAQLDKSGLPSDRFFAERPEGSVSTLKIQRTQQEDSAVYLCASSARVGADTGELFFGEGSRLTVL.

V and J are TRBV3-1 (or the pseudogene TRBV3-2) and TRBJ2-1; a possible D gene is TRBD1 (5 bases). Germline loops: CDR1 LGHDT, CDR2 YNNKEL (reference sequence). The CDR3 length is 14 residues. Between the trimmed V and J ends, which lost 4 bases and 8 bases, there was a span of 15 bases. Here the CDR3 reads CASSLTVGAYEQFF. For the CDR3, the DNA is TGTGCCAGCAGCCTTACGGTTGGGGCCTATGAGCAGTTCTTC.